Only a few counts were recorded for the clone carrying this T cell receptor beta chain. The germline gives CDR1 SEHNR, CDR2 FQNEAQ (reference sequence). The CDR3 contains 14 residues. V dropped 5 bases and J dropped 3; count of bases not matched to a gene: 7. This record comes from a study of blood T cell repertoires in COVID-19. Across the whole study: The analysed material was cDNA or gDNA that came from T cells, B-cell-depleted T cells, or PBMCs.

Authors' processing steps: Estimation of nucleated cell counts relied on the amplification of reference gene primers. Produced via immunoSEQ multiplex PCR; TCRdb's table is partial and in-frame only. V and J calls and clone size come straight from that table; D and trimming were deduced from the DNA. Among about 380,000 clones listed, roughly nine tenths were seen once. Clinical histories supplied by participants themselves formed the basis of cohort assignment. The V and J genes are TRBV7-9 and TRBJ2-7; TRBD1 matches 7 bases. Sequencing was carried out using PBMCs or T cells enriched from blood (not recorded which). The receptor comes from a woman aged 25 to 39 who had recovered from COVID-19. The CDR3 reads CASSPDRTYYEQYF. Written as DNA, the CDR3 is TGTGCCAGCAGCCCGGACAGGACCTACTACGAGCAGTACTTC.